One sample yielded the 24 T cell receptor beta chains listed below, sequenced in a study of CD8+CD57+ T cells in acquired aplastic anemia. Before being chosen for sequencing, patients had shown CD8+CD57+ cell expansion by flow cytometry. The template for TCR beta VDJ and CDR3 sequence profiling was genomic DNA. TCRdb fed the reads into MiXCR, producing one record per CDR3 protein. The sample gives about 180,000 distinct CDR3 sequences, around half of which show up once; roughly 1.8% is in the top ten. Sequences were obtained from sorted CD4+, CD8+, or CD8+CD57+ T cells (not recorded which) from PBMCs. The source is a human donor with aplastic anemia.

The rearrangement uses TRBV25-1 and TRBJ1-5; 10 nucleotides agree with TRBD1. The ends lost 8 bases at V and 4 bases at J; junction bases unmatched: 5. CDR1 MGHDK and CDR2 SYGVNS come from the germline V gene. The CDR3 has 14 amino acids. The CDR3 here is CASAGQGPNQPQHF. The CDR3 DNA sequence: TGTGCCAGCGCGGGACAGGGGCCGAATCAGCCCCAGCATTTT.

About this clonotype: Just one base apart from a much larger clone, this may be a read error. The chain combines TRBV12-3 or TRBV12-4 with TRBJ2-3; no clear D. The end of the DNA is better explained by TRBJ1-5, so the J call may be wrong. This CDR3 has 19 amino acids. The CDR3 nucleotides read TGTGCCAGTTCTCCCGGCCTAGCGGGGTCTAGTGCTAGCACAGATACGCAGCATTTT. Translation: CASSPGLAGSSASTDTQHF.

The chain is built from TRBV7-2 and TRBJ2-3; tentatively, D is TRBD1 (5 bases). The CDR3 runs 13 residues. Germline CDR1 SGHTA, CDR2 FQGNSA. The V and J ends lost 4 bases and 4 bases respectively, with 9 bases between them. Written as DNA, the CDR3 is TGTGCCAGCAGCTCGCAGGGTTCAGATACGCAGTATTTT. It yields the protein CASSSQGSDTQYF.

The V gene is TRBV4-1, the J gene TRBJ1-6; D might be TRBD1 (6 bases). This CDR3 is built from 16 residues. Trimming took 1 base from V and 9 from J, leaving 16 bases between them. The germline gives CDR1 MGHRA, CDR2 YSYEKL. The CDR3 protein is CASSQGQWDTRSPLHF. CDR3 sequence (DNA): TGCGCCAGCAGCCAAGGACAGTGGGACACTCGTTCACCCCTCCACTTT.

V usage is TRBV20-1 and J usage is TRBJ2-1; no definite D call. The germline gives CDR1 DFQATT, CDR2 SNEGSKA (reference sequence). The V end lost 0 bases, the J end lost 2 bases, and 14 bases lay between the germline ends. CDR3 length: 16 amino acids. CDR3 residues: CSARDNLVVTYNEQFF. CDR3 bases: TGCAGTGCTAGAGATAATCTAGTGGTCACCTACAATGAGCAGTTCTTC.

The sample holds many counts of this clonotype. The rearrangement links TRBV4-2 to TRBJ1-6, with 8 bases aligning to TRBD1. CDR3 length: 18 residues. The trim removed 4 bases at V and 8 bases at J, leaving 16 bases unmatched. The germline gives CDR1 LGHNA, CDR2 YNFKEQ. As DNA, the CDR3 is TGTGCCAGCAGCCCTAGAAAACTGGACAGGGCGGTCGATTCACCCCTCCACTTT. Its protein product is CASSPRKLDRAVDSPLHF.

This clonotype occurred many times. The chain combines TRBV7-4 with TRBJ1-5; weak D call: TRBD1 (5 bases). There are 14 residues in the CDR3. The V end lost 3 bases, the J end lost 4 bases, and 10 bases lay between the germline ends. Germline CDR1 reads SGHVT; CDR2 reads SQSDAQ. CDR3 residues: CASSLWDGNQPQHF. Written as DNA, the CDR3 is TGTGCCAGCAGCTTGTGGGACGGAAATCAGCCCCAGCATTTT.

The sample holds many counts of this clonotype. The chain combines TRBV9 with TRBJ1-6; D is unresolved. CDR1 is SGDLS and CDR2 is YYNGEE in the germline V gene. Deletions cut 0 bases from V and 8 bases from J, with 12 bases between. This CDR3 is built from 15 residues. CDR3 region: CASSVEPLRDSPLHF. The CDR3, as DNA: TGTGCCAGCAGCGTAGAACCGCTCCGGGATTCACCCCTCCACTTT.

The J gene is TRBJ1-1, the V gene TRBV24-1, with D unclear. The germline V gene has CDR1 KGHDR and CDR2 SFDVKD. V shed 6 bases and J shed 7 bases, with 8 bases lying between them. The CDR3 extends over 11 amino acids. The CDR3 loop reads CATSFRREAFF. The CDR3 region has the DNA TGTGCCACCAGTTTTCGACGTGAAGCTTTCTTT.

This chain connects TRBV7-9 to TRBJ2-6, with D uncertain. V was pared by 5 bases and J by 2 bases, with 4 bases between. Per germline, CDR1 SEHNR and CDR2 FQNEAQ (reference sequence). The CDR3 loop spans 13 amino acids. The CDR3 loop is CASSETGANVLTF. CDR3 coding DNA: TGTGCCAGCAGCGAAACTGGGGCCAACGTCCTGACTTTC.

This clonotype came up a few times. This chain links TRBV6-1 with TRBJ1-2; D possibly corresponds to TRBD1 (5 bases). Germline V gives CDR1 MNHNS, CDR2 SASEGT. CDR3 length: 14 amino acids. Trimming removed 3 bases from V and 1 base from J, with 9 bases in between. As DNA, the CDR3 is TGTGCCAGCAGTGAGGCAGGGCTTAACTATGGCTACACCTTC. This gives the protein CASSEAGLNYGYTF.

V gene TRBV5-1 combines with J gene TRBJ1-2; TRBD1 aligns across 7 bases. After removal of 7 bases from V and 6 bases from J, the junction contained 9 bases not matched to a gene. The CDR3 has 13 residues. Germline loops: CDR1 SGHRS, CDR2 YFSETQ. The CDR3, as DNA: TGCGCCAGCCAATACCCGGGACAGCATGGCTACACCTTC. Translation gives CASQYPGQHGYTF.

The rearrangement joins TRBV2 to TRBJ2-6; D unclear. Germline CDR1 and CDR2: SNHLY and FYNNEI. The V and J ends lost 6 bases and 0 bases respectively, with 15 bases between them. The CDR3 contains 17 residues. For the CDR3, the DNA is TGTGCCAGCAGCCAGATGGCTCCTGACTCTGGGGCCAACGTCCTGACTTTC. It translates to CASSQMAPDSGANVLTF. The whole variable domain, remainder taken from reference TRBV2 and TRBJ2-6, is EPEVTQTPSHQVTQMGQEVILRCVPISNHLYFYWYRQILGQKVEFLVSFYNNEISEKSEIFDDQFSVERPDGSNFTLKIRSTKLEDSAMYFCASSQMAPDSGANVLTFGAGSRLTVL.

This clonotype was seen a few times. J is TRBJ2-2 and V is TRBV25-1; a weak D match, TRBD1 (5 bases). Deletions cut 6 bases from V and 6 bases from J, with 20 bases between. In germline, CDR1 is MGHDK, CDR2 SYGVNS. This CDR3 region has 16 residues. The CDR3 nucleotides are TGTGCCAGCAGCCAAGGGGCCGCCCACCTTGCCGGGGAGCTGTTTTTT. It specifies CASSQGAAHLAGELFF.

About this clonotype: Since a much larger clone is just one base distant, this may be a read error. This CDR3 fails to terminate in the conserved phenylalanine or tryptophan, so it likely reflects a read error. The genes are TRBV5-1 and TRBJ2-5; D is unclear. CDR1 and CDR2 from the germline V gene are SGHRS and YFSETQ. The CDR3 sequence is 16 residues long. Trimming shortened V by 0 bases and J by 5 bases, and 17 bases separated the two germline ends. The CDR3 DNA is TGCGCCAGCAGCTTGGCTACCCTGGCCGGGCCGGAGACCCAGTACCTC. As protein: CASSLATLAGPETQYL.

At least ten counts were recorded for this clonotype. This may arise from a read error, as a much more abundant clone is one base away. The J gene is TRBJ2-2, the V gene TRBV7-3; D is perhaps TRBD1 (6 bases). Germline CDR1 reads SGHTA; CDR2 reads FQGTGA. CDR3 length equals 14 residues. CDR3 region: CASRAYRDTGEPFF. The CDR3 DNA sequence: TGTGCCAGCAGGGCGTACAGGGACACCGGGGAGCCGTTTTTT.

This clonotype showed up many times. J is TRBJ2-7 and V is TRBV6-6; the match to TRBD1 covers 8 bases. This CDR3 is 14 amino acids long. Trimming took 4 bases from V and 5 from J; bases not matched to a gene: 7. Germline V gene data show CDR1 as MNHNY and CDR2 as SVGAGI (reference sequence). CDR3: CASSSWTGKDEQYF. CDR3 bases: TGTGCCAGCAGTTCTTGGACAGGGAAAGACGAGCAGTACTTC.

Ten or more counts support this clonotype. The rearrangement links TRBV7-2 to TRBJ2-5, with 8 bases matching TRBD2. Per the germline V gene, CDR1 is SGHTA and CDR2 is FQGNSA. J lost 7 bases, V lost 1 base, and 11 bases had no gene match. The CDR3 length is 16 residues. The CDR3 sequence: CASSLGAGVSRGTQYF. The DNA for the CDR3 is TGTGCCAGCAGCTTAGGAGCGGGGGTGTCCCGTGGGACCCAGTACTTC.

The J gene is TRBJ1-5, the V gene TRBV10-3; 7 bases align to TRBD1. V trimming: 6 bases; J trimming: 5 bases; junction bases outside the gene matches: 4. The CDR3 sequence is 13 residues long. Germline lookup yields CDR1 ENHRY and CDR2 SYGVKD. CDR3 nucleotide sequence: TGTGCCATCAGAGACAGGGAAGATCAGCCCCAGCATTTT. This codes for CAIRDREDQPQHF.

In its sample, this clonotype was seen a few times. The rearrangement joins TRBV24-1 to TRBJ2-3; D is perhaps TRBD1 (5 bases). Germline V gene data show CDR1 as KGHDR and CDR2 as SFDVKD. Trimming stripped 3 bases from V and 4 bases from J, with 16 bases between. The CDR3 sequence is 16 residues long. CDR3 protein: CATSDLKGSVADTQYF. In nucleotides, the CDR3 is TGTGCCACCAGTGATCTCAAGGGGTCCGTGGCAGATACGCAGTATTTT.

Worth noting for this clonotype: The CDR3 does not close with the conserved phenylalanine or tryptophan, likely indicating a read error. This CDR3 reads CASSFDWNTEAFL. DNA of the CDR3: TGTGCCAGCAGCTTCGACTGGAACACTGAAGCTTTCCTT. The chain recombines TRBV5-5 with TRBJ1-1; D gene ambiguous. CDR1 and CDR2 from the germline V gene are SGHKS and YYEKEE (reference sequence). Trimming removed 2 bases from V and 1 base from J, with 6 bases in between. The CDR3 runs to 13 residues.

The V call is TRBV28, the J call TRBJ1-2; D ambiguous. Germline V gene data show CDR1 as MDHEN and CDR2 as SYDVKM. CDR3 length: 15 residues. Trimming pared 6 bases from V and 1 base from J, leaving 15 bases between. This CDR3 reads CASSSPGRINYGYTF. DNA for the CDR3: TGTGCCAGCAGCTCCCCGGGGAGGATTAACTATGGCTACACCTTC.

About this clonotype: A read error may be the cause here, since a much bigger clone is one base away. The rearrangement uses TRBV9 and TRBJ2-2; 8 bases agree with TRBD2. The CDR3 loop spans 15 amino acids. Germline CDR1 and CDR2: SGDLS and YYNGEE. The CDR3 here is CASSVEISGTGELLF. The CDR3 DNA reads TGTGCCAGCAGCGTAGAGATTAGCGGGACCGGGGAGCTGCTTTTT.

The chain is built from TRBV10-3 and TRBJ1-1; weak D call: TRBD1 (5 bases). V dropped 8 bases and J dropped 1 base, with 8 bases sitting between them. Germline CDR1 reads ENHRY; CDR2 reads SYGVKD. This CDR3 contains 12 residues. CDR3: CAIQGTNTEAFF. CDR3 DNA: TGTGCCATCCAGGGAACGAACACTGAAGCTTTCTTT.